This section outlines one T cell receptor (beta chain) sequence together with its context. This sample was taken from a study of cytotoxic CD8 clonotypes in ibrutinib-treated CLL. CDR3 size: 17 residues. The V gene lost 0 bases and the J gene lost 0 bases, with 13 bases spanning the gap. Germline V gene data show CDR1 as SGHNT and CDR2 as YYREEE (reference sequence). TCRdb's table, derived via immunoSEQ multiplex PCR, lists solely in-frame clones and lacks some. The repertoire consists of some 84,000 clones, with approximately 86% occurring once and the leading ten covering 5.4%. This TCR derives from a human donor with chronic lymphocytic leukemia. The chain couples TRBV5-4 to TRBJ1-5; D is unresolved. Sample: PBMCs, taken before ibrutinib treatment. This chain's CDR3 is CASSLAVQSNSNQPQHF. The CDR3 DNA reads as TGTGCCAGCAGCTTGGCCGTACAGTCAAATAGCAATCAGCCCCAGCATTTT.